Sequencing of this T cell receptor (beta chain) was carried out in a study of blood T cell repertoires in COVID-19 (dated by TCRdb to between 2020 and 2021). For the study in its entirety: The collaborator samples originated in the United States, Italy and Spain and spanned the acute and convalescent phases of COVID-19. The material from the prospective study consisted of cDNA or gDNA derived from T cells, B-cell-depleted T cells, or PBMCs. Subjects who had been exposed to COVID-19, were actively infected with it, or had recovered from it provided the deeply sampled blood TCRbeta repertoires that made up the dataset. The repertoires were made available in a free public database intended to serve as a resource for research on the immune response to SARS-CoV-2. Samples came from the ongoing ImmuneRACE study (first 160 participants) plus 1,254 subjects from 6 global collaborators. Sample metadata almost always included a de-identified subject ID, COVID-19 status, age in years and sex. Where available, HLA class I and class II types were taken from metadata supplied by the sample provider and were not determined by assay-based typing. Study-wide findings and limitations: The quantity of clinical and demographic metadata differed by source and by participant and was supplied without curation.

Each collaborating institution followed its own protocols to collect whole blood in K2EDTA tubes. For TCRbeta analysis, collaborator samples were shipped as frozen whole blood, as isolated PBMCs, or as DNA extracted from either sample type. With regard to this clone: It lacks a known antigen. It has no much larger one-base neighbor in the sample; base qualities were not kept.

The immunoSEQ Assay, a bias-controlled multiplex PCR, was used to amplify TCRbeta CDR3 regions from genomic DNA. Regarding the original processing steps: The number of nucleated cells in each sample was estimated from the amplification of reference gene primers within the assay. Sequence reads were collapsed and filtered to measure the absolute abundance of every unique TCRbeta CDR3 rearrangement. Productive Simpson clonality was computed per sample as the square root of Simpson's diversity index over productive rearrangements. TCRdb stores this immuneACCESS table with in-frame sequences only. Part of the clones is absent; in the studies checked, under half of the shortfall reflects unresolved V genes, and no reason is known for the rest. V, J and clone size are those of that table, while D and trimming were read from the DNA. This sample lists 100,000 to 150,000 clones; approximately 83% were detected once. The ten largest account for over 20% of the sample.

The CDR3, from cysteine to phenylalanine, totals 14 residues. The only DNA kept is the CDR3, 42 bases in frame from the first base. According to the germline V gene, CDR1 reads SQVTM and CDR2 reads ANQGSEA. At the junction V is shortened by 7 bases and J by 3 bases; bases outside the gene matches: 8. Sequencing was performed on peripheral blood. The chain is assembled from TRBV29-1 and TRBJ2-2; 7 junctional bases match TRBD1. The receptor was derived from a woman aged 80 or over with acute or convalescent COVID-19. The sequence in DNA is TGCAGCGCCGCGCGACAGGGTCACACCGGGGAGCTGTTTTTT. It translates to CSAARQGHTGELFF.